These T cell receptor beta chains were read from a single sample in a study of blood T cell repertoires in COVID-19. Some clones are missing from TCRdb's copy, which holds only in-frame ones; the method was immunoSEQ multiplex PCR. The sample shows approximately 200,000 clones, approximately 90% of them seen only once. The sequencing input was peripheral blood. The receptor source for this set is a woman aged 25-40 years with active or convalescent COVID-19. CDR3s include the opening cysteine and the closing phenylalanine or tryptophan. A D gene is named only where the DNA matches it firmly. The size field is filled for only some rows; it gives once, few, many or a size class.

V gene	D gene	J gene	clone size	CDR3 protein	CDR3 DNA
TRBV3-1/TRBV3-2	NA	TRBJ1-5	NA	CASSQDRVSGQPQHF	TGTGCCAGCAGCCAAGACAGGGTTAGTGGTCAGCCCCAGCATTTT
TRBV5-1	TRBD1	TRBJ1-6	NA	CASQTGDNSPLHF	TGCGCCAGCCAGACAGGGGATAATTCACCCCTCCACTTT
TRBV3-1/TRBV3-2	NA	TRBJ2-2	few	CASSLESRSTGELFF	TGTGCCAGCAGCCTCGAGTCCCGTAGCACCGGGGAGCTGTTTTTT
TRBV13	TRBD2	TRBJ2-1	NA	CASSFPSGGGNEQFF	TGTGCCAGCAGCTTCCCTAGCGGGGGAGGCAATGAGCAGTTCTTC
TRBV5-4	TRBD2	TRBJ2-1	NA	CASSLVLAGTEQFF	TGTGCCAGCAGCTTGGTACTAGCGGGAACTGAGCAGTTCTTC
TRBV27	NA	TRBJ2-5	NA	CASSFSTTFSQETQYF	TGTGCCAGCAGTTTCTCAACTACCTTCAGTCAAGAGACCCAGTACTTC
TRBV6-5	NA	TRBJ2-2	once	CASRLGGAGELFF	TGTGCCAGCAGGCTGGGGGGGGCGGGGGAGCTGTTTTTT
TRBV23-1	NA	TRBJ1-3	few	CASSHAAGEPGNTIYF	TGCGCCAGCAGTCATGCAGCAGGGGAGCCTGGAAACACCATATATTTT
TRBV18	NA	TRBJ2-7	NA	CASSPLLEKAGQYF	TGTGCCAGCTCACCACTCCTCGAAAAAGCCGGGCAGTACTTC
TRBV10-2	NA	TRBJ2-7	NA	CASSESDSRPYEQYF	TGCGCCAGCAGTGAGTCGGACAGCCGGCCCTACGAGCAGTACTTC
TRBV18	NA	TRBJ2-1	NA	CASSPPGRGNSYNEQFF	TGTGCCAGCTCACCACCGGGGAGAGGAAACTCCTACAATGAGCAGTTCTTC
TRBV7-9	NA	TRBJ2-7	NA	CASSLAGTAFYEQYF	TGTGCCAGCAGCTTAGCAGGTACAGCCTTCTACGAGCAGTACTTC
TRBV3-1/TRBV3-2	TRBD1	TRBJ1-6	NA	CASNLGTGDSPLHF	TGTGCCAGCAACCTCGGGACAGGGGATTCACCCCTCCACTTT
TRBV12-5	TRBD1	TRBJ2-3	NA	CASGSGTATFTDTQYF	TGTGCTAGTGGTTCCGGGACAGCAACTTTCACAGATACGCAGTATTTT
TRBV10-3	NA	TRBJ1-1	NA	CAISRGGRNTEAFF	TGTGCCATCAGCCGGGGGGGGCGGAACACTGAAGCTTTCTTT
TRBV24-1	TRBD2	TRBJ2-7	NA	CATSDSPSLAGSYEQYF	TGTGCCACCAGTGATTCGCCTTCACTAGCGGGCTCCTACGAGCAGTACTTC
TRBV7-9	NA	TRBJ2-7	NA	CASSHPGLYEQYF	TGTGCCAGCAGCCACCCTGGACTTTACGAGCAGTACTTC
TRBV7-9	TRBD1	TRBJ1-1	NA	CASRESIGTGKTEAFF	TGTGCCAGCCGTGAATCGATAGGGACAGGGAAAACTGAAGCTTTCTTT
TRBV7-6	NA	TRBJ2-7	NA	CASSLDPQGSSYEQYF	TGTGCCAGCAGCTTAGATCCTCAGGGAAGCTCCTACGAGCAGTACTTC
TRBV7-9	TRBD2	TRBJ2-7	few	CASSSPSGGIHEQYF	TGTGCCAGCAGCTCCCCCTCGGGGGGGATCCACGAGCAGTACTTC
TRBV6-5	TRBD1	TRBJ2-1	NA	CASSTDRGRNNEQFF	TGTGCCAGCAGTACAGACAGGGGGCGTAACAATGAGCAGTTCTTC
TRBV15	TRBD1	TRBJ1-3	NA	CATSRDVGTAGNTIYF	TGTGCCACCAGCAGAGATGTTGGGACAGCTGGAAACACCATATATTTT
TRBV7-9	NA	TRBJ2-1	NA	CASRGWTASYNEQFF	TGTGCCAGCAGGGGATGGACAGCCTCCTACAATGAGCAGTTCTTC
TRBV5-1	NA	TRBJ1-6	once	CASSLEGIQYNSPLHF	TGCGCCAGCAGCTTGGAAGGTATACAGTATAATTCACCCCTCCACTTT
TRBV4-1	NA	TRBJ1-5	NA	CASSQVTTGDNQPQHF	TGCGCCAGCAGCCAAGTCACGACAGGTGACAATCAGCCCCAGCATTTT
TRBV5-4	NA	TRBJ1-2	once	CASSPRSVINYGYTF	TGTGCCAGCAGCCCCAGATCCGTTATTAACTATGGCTACACCTTC
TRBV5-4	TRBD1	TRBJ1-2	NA	CASSLGRGLGVGGYTF	TGTGCCAGCAGCTTGGGCAGGGGGCTTGGTGTGGGTGGCTACACCTTC
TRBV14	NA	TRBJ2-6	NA	CASTPGGGLPGANVLTF	TGTGCCAGCACCCCGGGGGGCGGGCTCCCTGGGGCCAACGTCCTGACTTTC